This T cell receptor (beta chain) was captured by sequencing in a study of cytomegalovirus exposure and HLA in healthy donors. PCR employed 60 Vbeta and 13 Jbeta primers. Repertoires were generated with immunoSEQ multiplex PCR, while TCRdb's copy carries only in-frame clones and drops some. The profile shows around 110,000 clones, approximately 80% of them singletons. The V gene's germline CDR1 is SEHNR and CDR2 FQNEAQ (reference sequence). CDR3 length equals 15 residues. The genes are TRBV7-9 and TRBJ2-5; D is possibly TRBD1 (6 bases). The J call may be faulty, since TRBJ2-7 better matches the DNA end. This clonotype was obtained from a man aged 25-45 years in good health and CMV-seropositive. The sample comprised PBMCs. DNA for the CDR3: TGTGCCAGCAGCCCAGACAGGAATGGTTTGTACGAGCAGTACTTC. Translation gives CASSPDRNGLYEQYF.